Sequencing of this T cell receptor (beta chain) was carried out in a study of T cell responses to AZD1222 COVID-19 vaccine (dated by TCRdb to 2020 to 2023). Context from the whole study: TCR sequencing was performed for about 250 trial participants, of whom some 200 were given two doses of AZD1222 and some 26 were given two doses of MenACWY control vaccine. Trial participants were enrolled by age into 18-55, 56-69 and 70-plus year subgroups, with about 150, 28 and 57 TCR-sequenced participants respectively. On the study overall, not on this receptor specifically: In the small 56-69-year group, the increase in depth fell short of significance, most likely because of low power. Participants were mostly white British and included more females than males, and it was suggested by the authors that clonal diversity may have been underestimated. A significant rise in spike-specific TCR breadth and depth was observed after two AZD1222 doses relative to day 0 and relative to MenACWY recipients. No day 14 peak-response samples were available, so repertoires were characterized only after the peak T cell response. The vaccine-associated CD4 TCRs covered the entire spike protein, and the dominant responses fell in regions 160-218 and 743-854. Conclusions about previously exposed vaccinees are limited because only a handful of AZD1222 recipients were SARS-CoV-2 seropositive at baseline. Nearly half of unique spike-specific TCRs reportedly recognized epitopes outside regions mutated in the B.1.351 and B.1.1.7 variants.

The CDR3 regions of human TCRbeta chains were analyzed by immunosequencing. On the study's bioinformatics: TCRs in the repertoires were matched against a reference library of SARS-CoV-2-specific TCRs that had been generated with the MIRA antigen-specificity platform. Breadth was defined as the fraction of unique TCRs that were SARS-CoV-2-associated, and depth was defined as the fraction of total T cells that were SARS-CoV-2-associated. Using the MIRA data, every spike-specific TCR was mapped to the spike region that the TCR reacted to and assigned to either a CD4 or a CD8 class. Log10-transformed breadth and depth values were compared by one-way ANOVA with Sidak's multiple comparisons tests. TCRdb provides this immuneACCESS table in a form limited to in-frame rearrangements. Some clones are lacking; in checked studies, under half of them reflect an unresolved V gene, and why the rest are absent is not known. Clonal size and the V and J genes are those of that table, whereas D and trimming came from the DNA. The sample contains under 150,000 clones, 80% to 95% of them found a single time. Of the sample, 0.9% to 1.3% is held by the ten largest clones.

Worth noting for this clone: Its antigen is unknown. One base away there is no much larger clone; base qualities are not given.

Taken from the germline V gene, the CDR1 and CDR2 loops are SGHTS and YDEGEE. V was cut back by 2 bases and J by 2 bases, leaving a gap of 12 bases between them. From cysteine to phenylalanine, the CDR3 is 15 amino acids long. Of the read, only the CDR3 DNA is kept; its 45 bases are in frame from base 1. The time point tag for this specimen amounts to: about 28 days (+/-7) after the second vaccine dose. AZD1222 recipients whose second dose came at about 4 weeks and those whose second dose came at about 12 weeks were combined into one group, since spike-specific TCR depth and breadth did not differ between the two schedules. Vaccinee samples were obtained from the UK trials COV001 and COV002, which included a single-blind randomized controlled phase 2/3 trial of AZD1222 (ChAdOx1 nCoV-19) in healthy adults. For TCRbeta chain sequencing, PBMC samples were collected from trial participants at day 0 and at day 28 after the second dose.

Sequenced material: peripheral blood, taken 28 days after the second AZD1222 dose. The receptor comes from an adult who received the AZD1222 COVID-19 vaccine. The chain employs TRBV5-8 and TRBJ2-3; the D gene cannot be named for sure. The CDR3 loop reads CASSLDLGYTDTQYF. The DNA sequence reads TGTGCCAGCAGCTTAGATCTGGGATACACAGATACGCAGTATTTT.